This T cell receptor beta chain came from a study of Graves' ophthalmopathy and Graves' hyperthyroidism. From RNA, the CDR3 regions of TCR beta chains were amplified and sequenced. Second-round multiplex PCR came after first-round RT-PCR with HTBI primers. Using its own MiXCR run on the multiplex PCR reads, TCRdb lists one record per CDR3 protein. This sample has around 670,000 distinct CDR3 sequences; 40% occur once, and the top ten carry roughly 46%. This clonotype was found a few times. CDR3 length: 15 amino acids. The germline V gene encodes CDR1 SGHNT and CDR2 YYREEE (reference sequence). V dropped 2 bases and J dropped 2 bases, with 10 bases sitting between them.

This sequence joins TRBV5-4 and TRBJ2-2; no definite D call. Sequences were obtained from peripheral blood. The sequence derives from an adult man with Graves' ophthalmopathy. The CDR3 nucleotides read TGTGCCAGCAGCTTCAAGACACTAAACACCGGGGAGCTGTTTTTT. This codes for CASSFKTLNTGELFF.